Sequencing of this TCR beta chain was carried out in a study of T cells in Graves' hyperthyroidism and ophthalmopathy. This clonotype was picked up many times. Researchers amplified the TCR beta CDR3 regions from RNA transcripts. Carried out on the TCR CDR3, a first-round RT-PCR used the HTBI primer set. MiXCR, applied by TCRdb to the multiplex PCR reads, yields one record per CDR3 protein. The table shows approximately 480,000 distinct CDR3 sequences, with less than 25% occurring only once. This CDR3 has 14 residues. Germline loops: CDR1 MNHEY, CDR2 SVGAGI. Trimming took 0 bases from V and 6 from J, leaving 9 bases between them.

The receptor comes from a man in his late teens or twenties with Graves' hyperthyroidism. Sequencing was done on a sample of blood. The V gene is TRBV6-5, the J gene TRBJ1-5; weak D call: TRBD1 (5 bases). This chain's CDR3 is CASSYSRVTQPQHF. CDR3 nucleotides: TGTGCCAGCAGTTACTCCAGGGTCACTCAGCCCCAGCATTTT.